This T cell receptor (beta chain) originates from a study of beta chain features in type 1 diabetes. General study results and limits: Shorter TCRB CDR3s, moderately but significantly so, marked every one of the four CD4+ subsets in Type 1 diabetes patients.

Since all of the isolated RNA was reverse transcribed, expressed TCRB transcripts were what got sequenced. The repertoire was sequenced with immunoSEQ multiplex PCR; TCRdb's copy has only in-frame clones and lacks some. The data contain hundreds of thousands of clones, 11% to 15% of them seen just once; the ten biggest clones take up approximately 0.042%. CDR3 length: 15 residues. V shed 2 bases and J shed 2 bases, with 12 bases lying between them. Germline values: CDR1 MRHNA, CDR2 SNTAGT. Around 120 mL of blood, on average, came from one heparinised draw per donor. This clone was found a few times. The antigen remains unidentified.

The specimen was naive CD4+ T cells from blood. The V call is TRBV6-4, the J call TRBJ1-2; D gene uncertain. This TCR was sampled from a man younger than 35 with type 1 diabetes. CDR3 in amino acids: CASSDTAVANYGYTF. CDR3 sequence (DNA): TGTGCCAGCAGTGACACGGCAGTGGCGAACTATGGCTACACCTTC.